The sequence of this TCR beta chain was determined in a study of cytomegalovirus exposure and HLA in healthy donors. Broader study findings: It was in a later analysis that TCR association rates were seen to vary by HLA locus, highest for DRB1 and lowest for HLA-C. Presence/absence analyses rested on an assumption that sequencing depth was roughly uniform across donors.

CDR1 LNHDA and CDR2 SQIVND come from the germline V gene (reference sequence). CDR3 length: 12 amino acids. The V gene lost 3 bases and the J gene lost 1 base, with 3 bases spanning the gap. The study ran its PCR with 60 Vbeta and 13 Jbeta primers. Produced via immunoSEQ multiplex PCR; TCRdb's table is partial and in-frame only. The table shows approximately 110,000 clones, with under 85% occurring only once. Each donor was healthy, and each was a bone marrow donor. Note on this clone: Antigen unknown.

The source is a man between 35 and 55 years old in good health and CMV-seronegative. The specimen sequenced was PBMCs. The chain employs TRBV19 and TRBJ1-1; D is unresolved. The CDR3 reads CASSIGNTEAFF. CDR3 nucleotide sequence: TGTGCCAGTAGTATCGGGAACACTGAAGCTTTCTTT.